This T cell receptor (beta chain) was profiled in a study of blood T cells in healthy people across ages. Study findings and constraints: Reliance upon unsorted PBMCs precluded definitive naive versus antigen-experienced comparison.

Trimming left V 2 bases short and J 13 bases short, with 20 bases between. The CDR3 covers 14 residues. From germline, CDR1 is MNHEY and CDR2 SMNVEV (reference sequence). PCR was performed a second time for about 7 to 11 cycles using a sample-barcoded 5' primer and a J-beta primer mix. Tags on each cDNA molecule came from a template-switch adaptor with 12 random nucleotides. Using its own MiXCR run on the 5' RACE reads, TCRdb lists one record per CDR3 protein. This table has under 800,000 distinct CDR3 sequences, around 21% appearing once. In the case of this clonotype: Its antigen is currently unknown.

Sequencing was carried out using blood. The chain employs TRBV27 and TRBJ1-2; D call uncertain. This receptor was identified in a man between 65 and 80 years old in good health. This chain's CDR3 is CASSLRQPHSGFTF. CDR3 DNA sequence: TGTGCCAGCAGTTTAAGGCAGCCACACAGCGGTTTCACCTTC.